This T cell receptor (beta chain) was observed in a study of cytomegalovirus exposure and HLA in healthy donors. PCR employed 60 Vbeta and 13 Jbeta primers. Using immunoSEQ multiplex PCR, the repertoire was profiled, and TCRdb retains in-frame clones only, with some absent. The data contain roughly 180,000 clones, approximately 80% of them singletons. CDR1 and CDR2 (germline): SQVTM, ANQGSEA. The CDR3 loop spans 12 amino acids. The V end was cut by 4 bases, the J end by 2 bases, with 8 bases between. The source material was PBMCs. The clonotype comes from a boy between 2 and 15 years old in good health and CMV-seronegative. The chain couples TRBV29-1 to TRBJ1-1; D is unresolved. CDR3 DNA: TGCAGCGTTGCCAGACATAACACTGAAGCTTTCTTT. Its protein is CSVARHNTEAFF.